This TCR beta chain was identified in a study of T cell responses to AZD1222 COVID-19 vaccine. Germline assignment: CDR1 SGHRS and CDR2 YFSETQ. The CDR3 has 14 amino acids. Trimming cost V 4 bases and J 5 bases; bases outside gene matches: 9. Produced via immunoSEQ multiplex PCR; TCRdb's table is partial and in-frame only. Here the sample spans about 190,000 clones, 85% to 90% being singletons. Points on this clone: Antigen specificity is unknown.

Findings of the study overall: Donors skewed white British and female; clonal diversity was possibly underestimated. Two AZD1222 administrations were followed by greater Spike-specific TCR breadth and depth. Without day 14 samples, only post-peak T cell repertoires were studied. Only a handful of AZD1222 recipients, roughly 6 in all, had baseline seropositivity.

This clonotype was sampled from an adult in good health. The sample here was peripheral blood, taken on day 0 of MenACWY control vaccination. The V and J genes are TRBV5-1 and TRBJ2-7; 7 nucleotides line up with TRBD1. CDR3 sequence reads: CASSLTTTGDEQYF. The CDR3 nucleotides read TGCGCCAGCAGCCTTACTACCACAGGGGACGAGCAGTACTTC.